This TCR beta chain came from a study of blood T cells in healthy people across ages. The CDR3 runs to 14 residues. Germline CDR1 MGHDK, CDR2 SYGVNS. Deletions cut 5 bases from V and 4 bases from J, with 13 bases between. PCR was performed a second time for about 7 to 11 cycles using a sample-barcoded 5' primer and a J-beta primer mix. Using its own MiXCR run on the 5' RACE reads, TCRdb lists one record per CDR3 protein. The sample lists 1.5 million to 2 million distinct CDR3 sequences, 28% occurring once. The donors, aged about 6 to 90, were healthy Caucasians from Russia. The sequencing input was blood. The gene calls are TRBV25-1 and TRBJ2-3, with a possible D match to TRBD2 (5 bases). This TCR came from a woman aged 30 to 39 in good health. The CDR3 DNA is TGTGCCAGCAGTCCTCTTGGGAGCTCAGATACGCAGTATTTT. Translating gives CASSPLGSSDTQYF.